What follows are 19 T cell receptor beta chains derived from one specimen sequenced in a study of cytomegalovirus exposure and HLA in healthy donors. PCR primers comprised 60 Vbeta and 13 Jbeta primers. Sequencing used immunoSEQ multiplex PCR; TCRdb keeps in-frame clones, though not all of them. This sample has tens of thousands of clones, with under 85% found just once. Sequencing used PBMCs. All receptors derive from a woman aged 40 to 55 in good health and CMV-seropositive.

This chain links TRBV11-2 with TRBJ2-7; 10 bases line up with TRBD1. The junction had 7 bases not matched to a gene; V was cut back by 5 bases and J by 6 bases. Germline V gene lookup returns CDR1 SGHAT and CDR2 FQNNGV. There are 14 residues in the CDR3. The CDR3 bases are TGTGCCAGCAGCCCGAGACAGGGGGCAGGCGAGCAGTACTTC. This codes for CASSPRQGAGEQYF.

This sequence joins TRBV30 and TRBJ1-1, with TRBD1 matching over 7 bases. CDR3 length: 12 amino acids. Germline CDR1 GTSNPN, CDR2 SVGIG (reference sequence). V lost 4 bases to trimming and J lost 4 bases; unmatched junction nucleotides: 3. The CDR3 DNA reads TGTGCCTGGACTTCAGGGGGCACTGAAGCTTTCTTT. Amino acids: CAWTSGGTEAFF.

Concerning this clone itself: Germline and junction disagree at one end, which may indicate a read error. The V and J genes are TRBV7-9 and TRBJ1-1, with unresolved D. The germline V gene encodes CDR1 SEHNR and CDR2 FQNEAQ (reference sequence). This CDR3 comprises 12 residues. The DNA for the CDR3 is TGTTCCAGCAGCCACTCGAACACTGAAGCTTTCTTT. Its protein is CSSSHSNTEAFF.

The rearrangement links TRBV4-1 to TRBJ1-1; D remains ambiguous. Per germline, CDR1 MGHRA and CDR2 YSYEKL. This CDR3 contains 13 residues. Trimming cost V 3 bases and J 1 base, with 6 bases left between them. The CDR3 spells CASSHPKNTEAFF. CDR3 nucleotide sequence: TGCGCCAGCAGCCACCCCAAGAACACTGAAGCTTTCTTT.

This rearrangement joins TRBV5-1 to TRBJ2-7; a possible D gene is TRBD1 (6 bases). V was clipped by 0 bases and J by 4 bases, with 17 bases between them. The CDR3 has 16 amino acids. The germline V gene encodes CDR1 SGHRS and CDR2 YFSETQ. The CDR3 sequence is CASSLGGRQGRYEQYF. The CDR3 DNA reads as TGCGCCAGCAGCTTGGGAGGTCGGCAGGGGCGGTACGAGCAGTACTTC.

The chain has TRBV6-1 and TRBJ1-3, with TRBD1 matching over 7 bases. The CDR3 loop spans 13 amino acids. Germline CDR1 reads MNHNS; CDR2 reads SASEGT. J gave up 12 bases and V 8 bases, and 13 bases lay outside the gene matches. In DNA, the CDR3 is TGTGCCAGCTCCCGGGACAGCGTAAGAGACATATATTTT. Translation gives CASSRDSVRDIYF.

The chain has TRBV2 and TRBJ1-2, with D maybe TRBD1 (6 bases). V gave up 5 bases and J gave up 6 bases, with 19 bases separating them. The CDR3 runs to 15 residues. Germline V gene lookup returns CDR1 SNHLY and CDR2 FYNNEI. CDR3 DNA: TGTGCCAGCAGTAACCAACAGGGACGGGGAAATGGCTACACCTTC. It yields the protein CASSNQQGRGNGYTF.

This sequence joins TRBV5-5 and TRBJ1-1; D may be TRBD1 (6 bases). CDR1 SGHKS and CDR2 YYEKEE come from the germline V gene (reference sequence). This CDR3 is 15 amino acids long. The V end lost 2 bases, the J end lost 2 bases, and 13 bases lay between the germline ends. This CDR3 is CASSFGGPENTEAFF. CDR3 in DNA: TGTGCCAGCAGCTTCGGGGGGCCTGAAAACACTGAAGCTTTCTTT.

This clone was recorded once. The chain uses TRBV7-7 and TRBJ2-5; 8 bases align to TRBD2. Germline V gene lookup returns CDR1 SSHAT and CDR2 FNYEAQ (reference sequence). Trimming removed 4 bases from V and 5 bases from J; junction bases left unmatched: 9. This CDR3 region has 15 residues. CDR3 sequence: CASSYLSGSGETQYF. The CDR3 DNA reads as TGTGCCAGCAGCTACCTCAGCGGGAGTGGTGAGACCCAGTACTTC. The entire variable domain, with the rest obtained from reference TRBV7-7 and TRBJ2-5, is as follows: GAGVSQSPRYKVTKRGQDVTLRCDPISSHATLYWYQQALGQGPEFLTYFNYEAQPDKSGLPSDRFSAERPEGSISTLTIQRTEQRDSAMYRCASSYLSGSGETQYFGPGTRLLVL.

V is TRBV5-4 and J is TRBJ2-7; maybe TRBD1 (5 bases). V was clipped by 4 bases and J by 2 bases, with 13 bases between them. The CDR3 length is 14 residues. Per germline, CDR1 SGHNT and CDR2 YYREEE (reference sequence). This chain's CDR3 is CASSGRGGTYEQYF. CDR3 nucleotide sequence: TGTGCCAGCAGCGGTAGGGGCGGAACCTACGAGCAGTACTTC.

This clone has a single count. The V gene is TRBV5-1, the J gene TRBJ2-1, with TRBD2 identical over 12 bases. This CDR3 contains 13 residues. The germline V gene encodes CDR1 SGHRS and CDR2 YFSETQ. J was trimmed by 12 bases and V by 4 bases; bases with no gene match: 5. For the CDR3, the DNA is TGCGCCAGCAGCCAGACTAGCGGGAGATGGCAGTTCTTC. It encodes CASSQTSGRWQFF.

The gene calls are TRBV19 and TRBJ2-1, with TRBD2 as a possible D gene (5 bases). This CDR3 is built from 14 residues. The V gene's germline CDR1 is LNHDA and CDR2 SQIVND (reference sequence). V was trimmed by 5 bases and J by 10 bases, leaving 18 bases between them. In DNA form, the CDR3 reads TGTGCCAGTAGTCTTGCCGGGGAGATAGGGGAGCAGTTCTTC. Translated: CASSLAGEIGEQFF.

The chain joins TRBV2 to TRBJ2-5; a possible D gene is TRBD1 (6 bases). The V gene lost 8 bases and the J gene lost 4 bases, with 20 bases spanning the gap. Germline CDR1 is SNHLY and CDR2 is FYNNEI. This CDR3 is built from 15 residues. The CDR3 bases are TGTGCCAGCCGTCTAGGGGGTATAGGCGGAGAGACCCAGTACTTC. This encodes CASRLGGIGGETQYF.

This clone showed up just once. This chain connects TRBV9 to TRBJ1-1; 12 nucleotides line up with TRBD1. V was pared by 4 bases and J by 8 bases, with 12 bases of the junction left unmatched. The length of the CDR3 is 16 residues. Germline-derived CDR1 and CDR2 are SGDLS and YYNGEE. The CDR3 nucleotides are TGTGCCAGCAGCATCACCGGGACAGGGGGCGGTTCCGAAGCTTTCTTT. Its protein product is CASSITGTGGGSEAFF. The full variable domain, rest sourced from reference TRBV9 and TRBJ1-1, is DSGVTQTPKHLITATGQRVTLRCSPRSGDLSVYWYQQSLDQGLQFLIQYYNGEERAKGNILERFSAQQFPDLHSELNLSSLELGDSALYFCASSITGTGGGSEAFFGQGTRLTVV.

A few counts support this clone. The chain carries TRBV7-9 and TRBJ2-7; weak D call: TRBD2 (5 bases). V was cut by 1 base and J by 9 bases, with 16 bases left in between. This CDR3 spans 14 amino acids. Germline loops: CDR1 SEHNR, CDR2 FQNEAQ (reference sequence). CDR3 sequence: CASSLEVGGQRQYF. CDR3 nucleotides: TGTGCCAGCAGCTTAGAGGTTGGAGGTCAGCGGCAGTACTTC.

The rearrangement joins TRBV27 to TRBJ1-1, with 7 bases fitting TRBD1. Germline CDR1 and CDR2: MNHEY and SMNVEV (reference sequence). Germline trimming cut 6 bases from V and 3 bases from J; bases unmatched to any gene: 7. The CDR3 sequence is 14 residues long. The CDR3 is CASRPGGIDTEAFF. DNA of the CDR3: TGTGCCAGCAGACCAGGGGGTATCGACACTGAAGCTTTCTTT.

The genes are TRBV19 and TRBJ2-5; D is unresolved. This CDR3 region has 13 residues. V dropped 1 base and J dropped 1 base, with 4 bases sitting between them. The germline gives CDR1 LNHDA, CDR2 SQIVND (reference sequence). CDR3 residues: CASSIASQETQYF. The CDR3 DNA reads as TGTGCCAGTAGTATAGCTAGCCAAGAGACCCAGTACTTC.

The V gene is TRBV6-5, the J gene TRBJ2-7; D not resolved. This CDR3 is built from 15 residues. V dropped 7 bases and J dropped 6 bases, with 22 bases sitting between them. Germline V lookup: CDR1 MNHEY, CDR2 SVGAGI. CDR3 residues: CASKAPGLPPFEQYF. DNA for the CDR3: TGTGCCAGCAAAGCCCCCGGTCTACCCCCCTTCGAGCAGTACTTC.

The rearrangement links TRBV6-4 to TRBJ2-1; 12 bases map to TRBD2. CDR3 length equals 19 residues. V shed 3 bases, J shed 2 bases, and the junction held 11 bases outside the gene matches. Germline loops: CDR1 MRHNA, CDR2 SNTAGT. Here the CDR3 DNA reads TGTGCCAGCAGTGAACAGGGACTAGCGGGCACAACCGCCTACAATGAGCAGTTCTTC. It codes for CASSEQGLAGTTAYNEQFF.